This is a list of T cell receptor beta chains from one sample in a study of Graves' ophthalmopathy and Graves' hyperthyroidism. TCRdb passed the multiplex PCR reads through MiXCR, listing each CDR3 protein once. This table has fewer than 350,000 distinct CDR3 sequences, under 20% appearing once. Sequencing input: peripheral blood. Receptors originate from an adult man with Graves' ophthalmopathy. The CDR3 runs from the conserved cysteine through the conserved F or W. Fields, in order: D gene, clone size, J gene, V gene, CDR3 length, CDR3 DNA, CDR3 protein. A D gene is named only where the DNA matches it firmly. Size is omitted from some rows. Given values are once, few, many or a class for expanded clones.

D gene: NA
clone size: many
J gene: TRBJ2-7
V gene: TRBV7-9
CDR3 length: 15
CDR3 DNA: TGTGCCAGCAGCTTAGATCAGGGTTTCGGCTACGAGCAGTACTTC
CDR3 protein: CASSLDQGFGYEQYF

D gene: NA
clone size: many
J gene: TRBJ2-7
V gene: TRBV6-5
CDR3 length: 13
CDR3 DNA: TGTGCCAGCAGGCGGACAGAGTTCTACGAGCAGTACTTC
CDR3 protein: CASRRTEFYEQYF

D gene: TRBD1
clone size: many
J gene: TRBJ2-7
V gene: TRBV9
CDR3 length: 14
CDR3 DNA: TGTGCCAGCAGCGCGGGACAGGGTGTCAACGAGCAGTACTTC
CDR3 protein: CASSAGQGVNEQYF

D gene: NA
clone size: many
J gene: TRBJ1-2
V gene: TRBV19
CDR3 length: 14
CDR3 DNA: TGTGCCAGTACCCGAACGGTAATTAACTATGGCTACACCTTC
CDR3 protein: CASTRTVINYGYTF

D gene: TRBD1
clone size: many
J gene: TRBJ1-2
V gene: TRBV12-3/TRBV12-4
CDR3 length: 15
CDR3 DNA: TGTGCCAGCACCCGAATGGGACAGGGGAACTATGGCTACACCTTC
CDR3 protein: CASTRMGQGNYGYTF

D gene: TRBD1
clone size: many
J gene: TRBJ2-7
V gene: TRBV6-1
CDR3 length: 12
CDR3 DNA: TGTGCCGGATTACCGACAGGGAACGAGCAGTACTTC
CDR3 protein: CAGLPTGNEQYF

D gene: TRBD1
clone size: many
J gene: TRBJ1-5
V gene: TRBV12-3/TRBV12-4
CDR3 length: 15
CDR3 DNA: TGTGCCAGCAGTTCATCCCGGACAGGGGGTCAGCCCCAGCATTTT
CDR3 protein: CASSSSRTGGQPQHF

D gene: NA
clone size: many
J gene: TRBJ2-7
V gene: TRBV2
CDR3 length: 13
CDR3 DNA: TGTGCCAGCACACGCCAGGGTAACTACGAGCAGTACTTC
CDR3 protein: CASTRQGNYEQYF

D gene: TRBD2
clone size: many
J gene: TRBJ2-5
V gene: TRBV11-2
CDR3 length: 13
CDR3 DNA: TGTGCCAGCAGCTCCGCGGGACTAGAAGACCAGTACTTC
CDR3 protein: CASSSAGLEDQYF

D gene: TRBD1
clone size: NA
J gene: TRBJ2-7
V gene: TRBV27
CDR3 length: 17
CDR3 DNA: TGTGCCAGCAGTTCGAGGACAGGGGAGGGGAGAAGGTACGAGCAGTACTTC
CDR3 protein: CASSSRTGEGRRYEQYF

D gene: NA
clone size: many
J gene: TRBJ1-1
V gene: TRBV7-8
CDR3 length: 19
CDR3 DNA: TGTGCCAGCAGCCGTATCCCGATTACCGGGACGTCGTATAACACTGAAGCTTTCTTT
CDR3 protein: CASSRIPITGTSYNTEAFF

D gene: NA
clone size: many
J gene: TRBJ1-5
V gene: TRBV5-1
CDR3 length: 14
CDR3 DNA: TGCGCCAGCAGCTTGGGGACTCTCAATCAGCCCCAGCATTTT
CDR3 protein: CASSLGTLNQPQHF

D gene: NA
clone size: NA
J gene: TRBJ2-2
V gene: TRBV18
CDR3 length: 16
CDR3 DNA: TGTGCCAGCTCACCGAACCCAGACCGGAGTACCGGGGAGCTGTTTTTT
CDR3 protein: CASSPNPDRSTGELFF

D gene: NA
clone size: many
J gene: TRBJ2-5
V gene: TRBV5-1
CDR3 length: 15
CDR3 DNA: TGCGCCAGCAGCTTAGACACCCTGGGGCAAGAGACCCAGTACTTC
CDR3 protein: CASSLDTLGQETQYF

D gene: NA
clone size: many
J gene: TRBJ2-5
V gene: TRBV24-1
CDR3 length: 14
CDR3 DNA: TGTGCCACCAGTGATGGACGGGACCAAGAGACCCAGTACTTC
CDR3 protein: CATSDGRDQETQYF

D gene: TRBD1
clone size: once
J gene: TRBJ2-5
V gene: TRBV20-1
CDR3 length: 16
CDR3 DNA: TGCAGTGCCCAAAACGCGGGACAGGGTGGCCTGGAGACCCAGTACTTC
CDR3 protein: CSAQNAGQGGLETQYF

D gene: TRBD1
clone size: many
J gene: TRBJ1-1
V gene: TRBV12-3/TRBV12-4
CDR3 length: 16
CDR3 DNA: TGTGCCAGCAGCCCCAGACAGGGCTTCATGAACACTGAAGCTTTCTTT
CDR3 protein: CASSPRQGFMNTEAFF

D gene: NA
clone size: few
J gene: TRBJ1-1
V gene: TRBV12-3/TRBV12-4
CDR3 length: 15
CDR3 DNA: TGTGCCAGCAGTCTCCAGGGGCCGCTGGGGACTGAAGCTTTCTTT
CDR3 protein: CASSLQGPLGTEAFF

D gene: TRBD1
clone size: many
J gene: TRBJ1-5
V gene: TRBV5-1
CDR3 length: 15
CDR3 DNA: TGCGCCAGCAGCGGCCCGGGACAGGTTGATCAGCCCCAGCATTTT
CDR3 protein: CASSGPGQVDQPQHF

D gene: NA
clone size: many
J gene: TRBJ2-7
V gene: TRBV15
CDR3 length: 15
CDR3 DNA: TGTGCCACCAGCAGAGGGGGTAGGGACCCCTACGAGCAGTACTTC
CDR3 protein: CATSRGGRDPYEQYF

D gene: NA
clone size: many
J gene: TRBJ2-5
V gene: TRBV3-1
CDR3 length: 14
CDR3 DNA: TGTGCCAGCAGCCAAGCCAGTCATGAGGAGACCCAGTACTTC
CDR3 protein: CASSQASHEETQYF

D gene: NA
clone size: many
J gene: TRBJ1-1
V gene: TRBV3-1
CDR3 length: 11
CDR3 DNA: TGTGCCGGCAGCCTGGGGAATGAAGCTTTCTTT
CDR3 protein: CAGSLGNEAFF

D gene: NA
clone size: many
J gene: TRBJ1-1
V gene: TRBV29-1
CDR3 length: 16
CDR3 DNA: TGCAGCGTCTCCCCTATGTTATCGGGGAGGACAACTGAAGCTTTCTTT
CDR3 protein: CSVSPMLSGRTTEAFF

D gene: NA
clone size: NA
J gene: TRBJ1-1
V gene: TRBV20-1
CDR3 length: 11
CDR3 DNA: TGCTGCGGAAACGGGATGGAAAAAGCTTTCTTT
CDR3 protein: CCGNGMEKAFF

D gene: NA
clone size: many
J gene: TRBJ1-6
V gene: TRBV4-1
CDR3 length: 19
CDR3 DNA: TGCGCCAGCAGCCTTCGGCCCCCCGTGGGCAGCTCCTATAATTCACCCCTCCACTTT
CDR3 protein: CASSLRPPVGSSYNSPLHF

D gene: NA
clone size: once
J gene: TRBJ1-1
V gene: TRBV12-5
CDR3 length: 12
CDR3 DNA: TGTGCTAGTGGTTGGCAAGTGGAGGTAGCTTTCTTT
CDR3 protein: CASGWQVEVAFF

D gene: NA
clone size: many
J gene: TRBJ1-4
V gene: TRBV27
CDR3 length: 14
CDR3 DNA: TGTGCCAGCAGTTCAGTCGCAACTAATGAAAAACTGTTTTTT
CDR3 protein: CASSSVATNEKLFF

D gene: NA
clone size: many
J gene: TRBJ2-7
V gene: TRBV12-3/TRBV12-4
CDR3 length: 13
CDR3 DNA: TGTGCCAGCAGTTTAATCGGGGCCTACGAGCAGTACTTC
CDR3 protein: CASSLIGAYEQYF

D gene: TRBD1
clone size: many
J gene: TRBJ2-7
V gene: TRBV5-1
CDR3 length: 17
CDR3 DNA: TGCGCCAGCAGCACCGATCCGGGACAGGGAGTTGTCCACGAGCAGTACTTC
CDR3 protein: CASSTDPGQGVVHEQYF

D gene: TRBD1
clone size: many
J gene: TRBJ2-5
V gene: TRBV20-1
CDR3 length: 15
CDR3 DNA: TGCAGTGCTAGAGACCCCCGGACAGGGAAAGAGACCCAGTACTTC
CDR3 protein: CSARDPRTGKETQYF

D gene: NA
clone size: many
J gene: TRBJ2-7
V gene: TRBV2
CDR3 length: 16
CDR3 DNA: TGTGCCAGCAGTGAGGATGGACACCAGAGCTCCTACGAGCAGTACTTC
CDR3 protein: CASSEDGHQSSYEQYF

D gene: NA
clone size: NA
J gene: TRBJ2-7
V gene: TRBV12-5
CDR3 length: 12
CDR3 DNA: TGTGCTAGTGGTTTGGGGGCCTACGAGCAGTACTTC
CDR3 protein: CASGLGAYEQYF

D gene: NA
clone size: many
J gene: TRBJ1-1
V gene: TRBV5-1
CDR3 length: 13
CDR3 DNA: TGCGCCAGCAGCTTGGAGCAGGGGACTGAAGCTTTCTTT
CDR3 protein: CASSLEQGTEAFF

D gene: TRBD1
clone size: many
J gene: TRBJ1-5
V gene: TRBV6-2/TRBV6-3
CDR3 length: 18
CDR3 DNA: TGTGCCAGCAGTTACCGCGTGACAGGGCTATATAGCAATCAGCCCCAGCATTTT
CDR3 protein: CASSYRVTGLYSNQPQHF

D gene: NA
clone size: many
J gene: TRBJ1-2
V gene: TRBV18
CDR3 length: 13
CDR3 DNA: TGTGCCAGCTCACTGACAGAAGACTATGGCTACACCTTC
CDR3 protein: CASSLTEDYGYTF

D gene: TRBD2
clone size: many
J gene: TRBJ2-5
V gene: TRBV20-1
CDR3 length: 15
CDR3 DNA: TGCAGTGCTACCCGAGGCGGGGGGAACCAAGAGACCCAGTACTTC
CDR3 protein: CSATRGGGNQETQYF

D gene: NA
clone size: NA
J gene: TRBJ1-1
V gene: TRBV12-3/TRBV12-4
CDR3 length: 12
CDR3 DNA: TGTGCCAGCAGTTTACGGTGGGCGAATGCTTTCTTT
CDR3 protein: CASSLRWANAFF

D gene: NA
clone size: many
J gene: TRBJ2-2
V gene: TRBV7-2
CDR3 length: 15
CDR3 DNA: TGTGCCAGCAGCTTAGCACAGGGTTTCACCGGGGAGCTGTTTTTT
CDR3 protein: CASSLAQGFTGELFF

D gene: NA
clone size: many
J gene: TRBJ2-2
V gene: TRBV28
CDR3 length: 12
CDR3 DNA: TGTGCCAGCAGTTTGTTCGGCGGGGAGCTGGTTTTT
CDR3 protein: CASSLFGGELVF

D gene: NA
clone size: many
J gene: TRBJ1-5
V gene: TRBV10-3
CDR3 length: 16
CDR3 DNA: TGTGCCATCAGTGTTGGATTGGGGTTTAGCAATCAGCCCCAGCATTTT
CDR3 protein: CAISVGLGFSNQPQHF

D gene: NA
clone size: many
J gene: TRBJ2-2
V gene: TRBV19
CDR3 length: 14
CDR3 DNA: TGTGCCAGTACCGCTAGGACGAACACCGGGGAGCTGTTTTTT
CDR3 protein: CASTARTNTGELFF

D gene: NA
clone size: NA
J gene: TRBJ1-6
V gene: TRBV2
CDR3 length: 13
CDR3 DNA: TGTGCCAGCAGTTGGCAGCTGAATTCACCCCTCCACTTT
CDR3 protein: CASSWQLNSPLHF

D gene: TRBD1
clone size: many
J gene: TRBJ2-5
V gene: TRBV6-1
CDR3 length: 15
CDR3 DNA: TGTGCCAGCAGTGAGCCGGGACAGGGGGCAGAGACCCAGTACTTC
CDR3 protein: CASSEPGQGAETQYF

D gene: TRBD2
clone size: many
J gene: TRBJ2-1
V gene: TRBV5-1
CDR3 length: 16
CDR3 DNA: TGCGCCAGCAGCTTGTGGGGGGGACTAGTTGGTGGTGAGCAGTTCTTC
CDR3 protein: CASSLWGGLVGGEQFF

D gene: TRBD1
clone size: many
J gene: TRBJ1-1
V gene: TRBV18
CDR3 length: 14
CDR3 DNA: TGTGCCAGCTCTCCGTCCGGACAGGCGAGTCAAGCTTTCTTT
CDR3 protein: CASSPSGQASQAFF

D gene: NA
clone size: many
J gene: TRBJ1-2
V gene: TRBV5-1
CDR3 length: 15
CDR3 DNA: TGCGCCAGCAGCTTGTCGGGGGGCTCGAACTATGGCTACACCTTC
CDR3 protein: CASSLSGGSNYGYTF

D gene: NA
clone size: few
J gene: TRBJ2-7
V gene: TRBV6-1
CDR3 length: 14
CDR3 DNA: TGTGCCAGCATGAGTGACAGGTCCCTTTACGAGCAGTACTTC
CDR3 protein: CASMSDRSLYEQYF

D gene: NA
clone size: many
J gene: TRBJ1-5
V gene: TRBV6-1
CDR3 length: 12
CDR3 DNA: TGTGCCAGCAGTGAAGTGCCTCAGCCCCAGCATTTT
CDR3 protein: CASSEVPQPQHF

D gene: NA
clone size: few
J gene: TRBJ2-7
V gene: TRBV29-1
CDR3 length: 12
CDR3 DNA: TGCAGCGTGGGGACATTCAGCTACGAGCAGTACTTC
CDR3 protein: CSVGTFSYEQYF

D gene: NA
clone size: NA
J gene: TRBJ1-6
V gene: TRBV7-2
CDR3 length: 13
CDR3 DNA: TGTGCCAGCAGCCTCTTTGTAAATTCACCCCTCCACTTT
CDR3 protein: CASSLFVNSPLHF

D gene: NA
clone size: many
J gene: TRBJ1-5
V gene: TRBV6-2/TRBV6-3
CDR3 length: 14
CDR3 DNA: TGTGCCAGCAGTTACAGGCGAGCCAATCAGCCCCAGCATTTT
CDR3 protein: CASSYRRANQPQHF

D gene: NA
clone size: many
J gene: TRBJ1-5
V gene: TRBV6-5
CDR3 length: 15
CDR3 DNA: TGTGCCAGTCTCCGGGGCACATATAGCAATCAGCCCCAGCATTTT
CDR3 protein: CASLRGTYSNQPQHF

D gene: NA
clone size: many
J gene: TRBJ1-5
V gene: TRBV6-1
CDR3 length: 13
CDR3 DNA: TGTGCCAGCAGTGAATGGGGTTATCAGCCCCAGCATTTT
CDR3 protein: CASSEWGYQPQHF